This TCR beta chain was recovered during a study of blood T cell repertoires in COVID-19. Study at large: Sites in the United States, Italy and Spain provided acute and convalescent COVID-19 samples. From T cells, B-cell-depleted T cells, or PBMCs came the material, which was cDNA or gDNA.

Per germline, CDR1 LGHNA and CDR2 YNFKEQ. The CDR3 is made up of 13 amino acids. V lost 1 base and J 5 bases, leaving 9 bases between the germline ends. As handled by the study authors: Amplified reference gene primers provided the basis for estimating nucleated cell counts. Sequenced by immunoSEQ multiplex PCR; TCRdb stores in-frame clones only, minus some. The V and J calls and clone size were taken over from that table, and D and trimming were inferred from the DNA. Among about 370,000 clones listed, approximately 87% were seen once. V is TRBV4-2 and J is TRBJ2-7; D gene ambiguous. The clonotype originates from a woman in her twenties or thirties with COVID-19, enrolled during active disease. Sequenced input: peripheral blood. The CDR3 DNA is TGTGCCAGCAGCCAAGTCCGACTCCACGAGCAGTACTTC. Amino acids: CASSQVRLHEQYF.